The rows below give T cell receptor beta chains drawn from one sample of a study of molecular identifiers for immune sequencing clone quantification. Each CDR3 protein gets one entry after TCRdb re-called the PCR reads with MiXCR. Of approximately 54,000 distinct CDR3 sequences detected, about 25% appear once; the ten largest clones hold about 1.9%. Sequencing was carried out using naive CD8+ T cells from blood, with Jurkat cell RNA spiked in. These receptor sequences come from a human donor in good health. Some libraries in this study had Jurkat cell RNA spiked in. Both conserved end residues are part of each CDR3. The D gene is left open where the match is weak. Rows may omit the clone size; those that give it use once, few, many or a size class.

v_call	j_call	clone_size	d_call	cdr3_nt	cdr3_aa
TRBV11-3	TRBJ2-5	many	.	TGTGCCAGCAGCATGGGACCGAAAGAGACCCAGTACTTC	CASSMGPKETQYF
TRBV19	TRBJ1-5	few	.	TGTGCCAGTAGTATAAGTCTAGGCATACCAGTTGGGCAGCCCCAGCATTTT	CASSISLGIPVGQPQHF
TRBV6-2/TRBV6-3	TRBJ2-5	many	TRBD2	TGTGCCAGCAGCATTGGGACTAGCGGGACCCTGGATGAGACCCAGTACTTC	CASSIGTSGTLDETQYF
TRBV19	TRBJ2-3	many	.	TGTGCCAGTAGCGAAGGGCAGTCCACAGATACGCAGTATTTT	CASSEGQSTDTQYF
TRBV6-5	TRBJ1-2	.	.	TGTGCCAGCAGTTACCGAGGGGGGGACTATGGCTACACCTTC	CASSYRGGDYGYTF
TRBV30	TRBJ2-7	many	TRBD1	TGTGCCTGGGACCCGGTACAGGGGGCGCAAGAGCAGTACTTC	CAWDPVQGAQEQYF
TRBV20-1	TRBJ2-7	many	.	TGCAGTGCCCCGGCCCACTACGAGCAGTACTTC	CSAPAHYEQYF
TRBV19	TRBJ2-7	.	.	TGTGCCAGTAACTCCGGGTCCCACGAGCAGTACTTC	CASNSGSHEQYF
TRBV20-1	TRBJ1-5	many	.	TGCAGTGCTAGAGATCTTGGGGGCGACCGGAATCAGCCCCAGCATTTT	CSARDLGGDRNQPQHF
TRBV5-3	TRBJ2-3	.	TRBD2	TGTGCCAGCAGCCATAAACCTGGGACTAGCGGGGGGTTTTACACAGATACGCAGTATTTT	CASSHKPGTSGGFYTDTQYF
TRBV4-3	TRBJ2-2	many	TRBD2	TGCGCCAGCAGCCCCGGGACTAGCGGGAGTTCCGGGGAGCTGTTTTTT	CASSPGTSGSSGELFF
TRBV29-1	TRBJ2-7	many	TRBD2	TGCAGCGTTCCAAGGCCCGGGACTAGCGGGAGTTACGAGCAGTACTTC	CSVPRPGTSGSYEQYF
TRBV5-4	TRBJ2-5	many	.	TGTGCCAGCAGCTTGGGGTCCGAAGAGACCCAGTACTTC	CASSLGSEETQYF
TRBV27	TRBJ1-4	.	.	TGTGCCAGCAGTTGGGACGTCAGAGATGAAGAACTGTTTTTT	CASSWDVRDEELFF
TRBV7-2	TRBJ2-5	many	TRBD2	TGTGCCAGCAGCTCTACCGGGACTAAAGGAGAGACCCAGTACTTC	CASSSTGTKGETQYF
TRBV5-4	TRBJ2-7	many	TRBD1	TGTGCCAGCAGCTCCCGTCGACAGGGGGCAGGTGAGCAGTACTTC	CASSSRRQGAGEQYF
TRBV29-1	TRBJ1-1	many	.	TGCAGCGTCGCGTCCCGGGACGGCGGCACTGAAGCTTTCTTT	CSVASRDGGTEAFF
TRBV7-6	TRBJ2-3	many	.	TGTGCCAGCAGCTTACAATCAGATACGCAGTATTTT	CASSLQSDTQYF
TRBV7-9	TRBJ2-4	many	.	TGTGCCAGCAGTCGTAGCGGAATAGCCAAAAACATTCAGTACTTC	CASSRSGIAKNIQYF
TRBV27	TRBJ2-5	.	.	TGTGCCAGCAGTTTAACGGTCCCCCCGCAAGAGACCCAGTACTTC	CASSLTVPPQETQYF
TRBV3-1	TRBJ2-5	.	TRBD2	TGTGCCAGCAGCCGGACTAGCGGGGGACAAGAGACCCAGTACTTC	CASSRTSGGQETQYF
TRBV29-1	TRBJ2-6	many	TRBD1	TGCAGCGTTGACGGGACAGGGCCGTCTGGGGCCAACGTCCTGACTTTC	CSVDGTGPSGANVLTF
TRBV24-1	TRBJ2-7	.	.	TGTGCCACCAGTGACCCTTTGGGGGGAGGAGAGCAGTACTTC	CATSDPLGGGEQYF
TRBV20-1	TRBJ2-3	few	TRBD2	TGCGGTGCTAGAGTGCTAGCGGGGGCCCTCACAGATACGCAGTATTTT	CGARVLAGALTDTQYF
TRBV19	TRBJ1-5	.	TRBD1	TGTGCCAGTAGTGCAGGGGGAAGGAGCAATCAGCCCCAGCATTTT	CASSAGGRSNQPQHF
TRBV14	TRBJ2-7	many	.	TGTGCCAGCAGCCCCTACGAGCAGTACTTC	CASSPYEQYF
TRBV6-5	TRBJ2-7	many	TRBD2	TGTGCCAGCAGTTCCGGACTAGCGGGAGCGTACGAGCAGTACTTC	CASSSGLAGAYEQYF
TRBV30	TRBJ1-4	many	.	TGTGCCTGGAGCTCTTCTAATGAAAAACTGTTTTTT	CAWSSSNEKLFF
TRBV27	TRBJ2-7	.	.	TGTGCCAGCAGTTTGGGCCGAGGGGCCTACGCGCAGTACTTC	CASSLGRGAYAQYF
TRBV19	TRBJ2-7	many	TRBD1	TGTGCCAGTAGTATAGCCCCAGGGGGAGACTACGAGCAGTACTTC	CASSIAPGGDYEQYF
TRBV13	TRBJ2-2	many	.	TGTGCCAGCAGCCCGGACTCCCTGGGGCAGGTGAACACCGGGGAGCTGTTTTTT	CASSPDSLGQVNTGELFF
TRBV29-1	TRBJ1-1	many	.	TGCAGCGTTGAAGGGGGCAGGGAAATGACTGAAGCTTTCTTT	CSVEGGREMTEAFF
TRBV4-1	TRBJ2-2	.	.	TGCGCCAGCAGCCTACAGACGAACACCGGGGAGCTGTTTTTT	CASSLQTNTGELFF
TRBV29-1	TRBJ2-5	many	TRBD2	TGCAGCGTTGAAATCCTGACTAGCGGGGGCCACGAAGGGTGGGCCCAGTACTTC	CSVEILTSGGHEGWAQYF
TRBV5-1	TRBJ2-5	many	.	TGCGCCAGCAGCTCCGACCCCGGGACACCCCCAGAGACCCAGTACTTC	CASSSDPGTPPETQYF
TRBV4-3	TRBJ1-5	many	TRBD1	TGCGCCAGCCGCCTCCTTTATGGCAGGGGGCTGAATCAGCCCCAGCATTTT	CASRLLYGRGLNQPQHF
TRBV4-3	TRBJ2-4	many	.	TGCGCCAGCAGCCAAGATTACGTAGGAATAGCCAAAAACATTCAGTACTTC	CASSQDYVGIAKNIQYF
TRBV29-1	TRBJ1-1	many	.	TGCAGCGTTGTTGCGAACACTGAAGCTTTCTTT	CSVVANTEAFF
TRBV20-1	TRBJ2-7	many	.	TGCAGTGCTAGAGGACATCTCTCCTACGAGCAGTACTTC	CSARGHLSYEQYF
TRBV27	TRBJ2-7	.	.	TGTGCCAGCAGTTTAACGGCTAGTCGAAATGCTGGACAGTACTTC	CASSLTASRNAGQYF
TRBV12-3/TRBV12-4	TRBJ1-1	many	.	TGTGCCAGCAGTTTTCCCACAAGCACTGAAGCTTTCTTT	CASSFPTSTEAFF
TRBV4-1	TRBJ2-3	many	TRBD2	TGCGCCAGCAGCCAAGAGCTAGCGGGGGCCCCAGATACGCAGTATTTT	CASSQELAGAPDTQYF
TRBV6-2/TRBV6-3	TRBJ2-5	.	.	TGTGCCGGCAGTTGGGTTCTGGGGCGGCAAGAGACCCAGTACTTC	CAGSWVLGRQETQYF
TRBV11-3	TRBJ2-7	.	.	TGTGCCAGCAGCTTGGCGAGCTCCTACGAGCAGTACTTC	CASSLASSYEQYF
TRBV29-1	TRBJ1-1	many	.	TGCAGCGGGCCCCTCCTGACACATGGGGTGAACACTGAAGCTTTCTTT	CSGPLLTHGVNTEAFF
TRBV29-1	TRBJ2-2	many	.	TGCAGCGTTGAAGATCAGTGGAACACCGGGGAGCTGTTTTTT	CSVEDQWNTGELFF
TRBV6-5	TRBJ2-1	many	TRBD1	TGTGCCAGCAGTTTCGGGACAGGTCCCTACAATGAGCAGTTCTTC	CASSFGTGPYNEQFF
TRBV6-2/TRBV6-3	TRBJ1-4	.	.	TGTGCCAGCGGTTCCTGGGGCTCCGTGGGTGGAAAGCTGTTTTTT	CASGSWGSVGGKLFF
TRBV4-1	TRBJ1-2	once	.	TGCGCCAGCCGCCCCGATTTAGGATGGGGAACGGAGTCTGGCTCCACCTTC	CASRPDLGWGTESGSTF
TRBV9	TRBJ2-1	many	TRBD1	TGTGCCAGCAGCGCACACAGGGGAGCCTACAATGAGCAGTTCTTC	CASSAHRGAYNEQFF
TRBV29-1	TRBJ2-3	many	.	TGCAGCTTTCCCAGGGAGGATACGCAGTATTTT	CSFPREDTQYF
TRBV19	TRBJ1-1	few	TRBD1	TGTGCCAGTAGCGCGACAGGGGAGACTGAAGCTTTCTTT	CASSATGETEAFF
TRBV13	TRBJ2-7	.	TRBD1	TGTGCCGGCAGCTGGGGCCGGGGACAGGGAGGGTACGAGCAGTACTTC	CAGSWGRGQGGYEQYF
TRBV6-1	TRBJ2-7	.	.	TGTGCCAGCAGTGAACCAACAGTCTACGAGCAGTACTTC	CASSEPTVYEQYF
TRBV4-1	TRBJ2-5	few	.	TGCGCCAGCAGCCAAGTGGGGCACCAAGAGACCCAGTACTTC	CASSQVGHQETQYF
TRBV5-8	TRBJ2-4	.	.	TGTGCCAGCTCTCCGGGACTGGGGGCTCTGTACTTT	CASSPGLGALYF
TRBV12-3/TRBV12-4	TRBJ1-3	many	TRBD1	TGTGCCAGCAGGGACAGGGCCTCTGGAAACACCATATATTTT	CASRDRASGNTIYF
TRBV25-1	TRBJ2-3	many	TRBD1	TGTGCCAGCAGTGAAGCAACAGGGGGTGGAACAGATACGCAGTATTTT	CASSEATGGGTDTQYF
TRBV5-6	TRBJ2-7	many	TRBD1	TGTGCCAGCAGCCCGGGGACAGGGAGGCAGTACTTC	CASSPGTGRQYF